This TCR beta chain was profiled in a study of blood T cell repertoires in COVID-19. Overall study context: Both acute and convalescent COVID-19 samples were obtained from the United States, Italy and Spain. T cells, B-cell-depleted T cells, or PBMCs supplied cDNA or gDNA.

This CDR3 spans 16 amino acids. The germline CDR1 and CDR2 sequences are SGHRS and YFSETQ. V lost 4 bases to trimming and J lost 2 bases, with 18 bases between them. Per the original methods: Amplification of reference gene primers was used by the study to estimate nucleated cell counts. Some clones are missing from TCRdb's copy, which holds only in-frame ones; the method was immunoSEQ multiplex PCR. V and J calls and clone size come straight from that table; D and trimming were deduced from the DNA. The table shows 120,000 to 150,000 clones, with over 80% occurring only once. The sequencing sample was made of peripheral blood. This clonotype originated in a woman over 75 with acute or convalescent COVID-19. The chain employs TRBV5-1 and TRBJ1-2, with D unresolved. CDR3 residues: CASSTAGGGTNYGYTF. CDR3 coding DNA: TGCGCCAGCAGCACCGCGGGAGGAGGTACGAACTATGGCTACACCTTC.